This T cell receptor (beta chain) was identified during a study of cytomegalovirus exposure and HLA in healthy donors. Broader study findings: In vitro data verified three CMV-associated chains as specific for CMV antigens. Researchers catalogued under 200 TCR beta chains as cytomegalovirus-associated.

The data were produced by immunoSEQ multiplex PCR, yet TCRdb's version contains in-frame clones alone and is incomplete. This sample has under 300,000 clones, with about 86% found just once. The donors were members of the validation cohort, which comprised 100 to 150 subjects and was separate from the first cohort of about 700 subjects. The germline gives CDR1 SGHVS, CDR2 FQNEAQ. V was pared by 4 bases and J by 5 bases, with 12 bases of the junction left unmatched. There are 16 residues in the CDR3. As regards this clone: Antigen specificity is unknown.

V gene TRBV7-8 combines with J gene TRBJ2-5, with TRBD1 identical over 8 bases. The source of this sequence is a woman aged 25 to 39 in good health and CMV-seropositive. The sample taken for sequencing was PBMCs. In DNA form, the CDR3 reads TGTGCCAGCAGCTCAAGAACCCAGGGGGCAGGGGAGACCCAGTACTTC. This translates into CASSSRTQGAGETQYF. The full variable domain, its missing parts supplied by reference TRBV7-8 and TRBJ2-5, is GAGVSQSPRYKVAKRGQDVALRCDPISGHVSLFWYQQALGQGPEFLTYFQNEAQLDKSGLPSDRFFAERPEGSVSTLKIQRTQQEDSAVYLCASSSRTQGAGETQYFGPGTRLLVL.